The 17 T cell receptor beta chains given below trace back to one sample, sequenced in a study of T cell responses to AZD1222 COVID-19 vaccine. Sequencing used immunoSEQ multiplex PCR; TCRdb keeps in-frame clones, though not all of them. Counted here are approximately 100,000 clones, about 85% occurring once; the ten biggest clones make up roughly 5.3%. Sequencing was performed on peripheral blood, taken on day 0 of AZD1222 vaccination. These receptors originate from an adult in good health.

The genes are TRBV7-9 and TRBJ1-4, with unresolved D. The CDR3 is made up of 17 amino acids. Germline lookup yields CDR1 SEHNR and CDR2 FQNEAQ (reference sequence). Trimming removed 1 base at V and 1 base at J, with 13 bases between. The CDR3 DNA is TGTGCCAGCAGCTTAGGGTCTACCTTCGGAACTAATGAAAAACTGTTTTTT. As protein: CASSLGSTFGTNEKLFF. The entire variable domain, with the rest obtained from reference TRBV7-9 and TRBJ1-4, is as follows: DTGVSQNPRHKITKRGQNVTFRCDPISEHNRLYWYRQTLGQGPEFLTYFQNEAQLEKSRLLSDRFSAERPKGSFSTLEIQRTEQGDSAMYLCASSLGSTFGTNEKLFFGSGTQLSVL.

The chain links TRBV7-8 to TRBJ2-7; TRBD2 aligns across 10 bases. J was trimmed by 4 bases and V by 5 bases; bases with no gene match: 8. Germline V gene sequence: CDR1 SGHVS, CDR2 FQNEAQ. The CDR3 spans 15 residues. CDR3 protein: CASSPRRTSGYEQYF. Written as DNA, the CDR3 is TGTGCCAGCAGCCCGAGGCGGACTAGCGGTTACGAGCAGTACTTC.

V and J are TRBV27 and TRBJ1-5; D remains ambiguous. CDR3 length: 16 residues. Trimming removed 2 bases at V and 2 bases at J, with 13 bases between. The germline CDR1 and CDR2 sequences are MNHEY and SMNVEV (reference sequence). The CDR3 DNA follows: TGTGCCAGCAGTTTAGGAACAGAGGGCGGCAATCAGCCCCAGCATTTT. The encoded protein is CASSLGTEGGNQPQHF.

The chain uses TRBV27 and TRBJ1-6; 7 nucleotides line up with TRBD1. With 6 bases clipped from V and 7 bases from J, the junction kept 9 bases outside the gene matches. The CDR3 is 15 residues long. Germline loops: CDR1 MNHEY, CDR2 SMNVEV (reference sequence). CDR3 DNA: TGTGCCAGCAGCCAGAACAGGGGAGGGAATTCACCCCTCCACTTT. This encodes CASSQNRGGNSPLHF.

J is TRBJ2-3 and V is TRBV13; 7 bases are a match to TRBD2. The CDR3 spans 17 residues. Germline-derived CDR1 and CDR2 are PRHDT and FYEKMQ (reference sequence). V trimming: 2 bases; J trimming: 0 bases; junction bases outside the gene matches: 8. The CDR3 region is CASSLKRLAASTDTQYF. For the CDR3, the DNA is TGTGCCAGCAGCTTAAAAAGGCTAGCGGCTAGCACAGATACGCAGTATTTT. The full variable domain, with the rest looked up from reference TRBV13 and TRBJ2-3, is AAGVIQSPRHLIKEKRETATLKCYPIPRHDTVYWYQQGPGQDPQFLISFYEKMQSDKGSIPDRFSAQQFSDYHSELNMSSLELGDSALYFCASSLKRLAASTDTQYFGPGTRLTVL.

The CDR3 DNA sequence: TGTGCCAGTAGTATATTAAGAGGAGGGCCGCATCAGCCCCAGCATTTT. Translation gives CASSILRGGPHQPQHF. J is TRBJ1-5 and V is TRBV19; D is undetermined. V dropped 2 bases and J dropped 5 bases, with 16 bases sitting between them. From germline, CDR1 is LNHDA and CDR2 SQIVND (reference sequence). This CDR3 region has 16 residues.

J is TRBJ2-7 and V is TRBV10-3; TRBD2 agrees at 14 bases. Germline CDR1 ENHRY, CDR2 SYGVKD. This CDR3 has 18 amino acids. The J segment lost 4 bases and the V segment lost 5 bases, leaving 13 bases of the junction unmatched. The CDR3 sequence is CAISRGGLAGANSYEQYF. CDR3 in DNA: TGTGCCATCAGTAGGGGGGGACTAGCGGGAGCAAACTCTTACGAGCAGTACTTC.

This sequence joins TRBV7-9 and TRBJ2-7; D unclear. The V end lost 5 bases, the J end lost 4 bases, and 6 bases lay between the germline ends. Germline V gene data show CDR1 as SEHNR and CDR2 as FQNEAQ (reference sequence). CDR3 length: 11 residues. The CDR3 DNA reads TGTGCCAGCAGCCATCAGTACGAGCAGTACTTC. It codes for CASSHQYEQYF. Complete variable domain (other parts from reference TRBV7-9 and TRBJ2-7): DTGVSQNPRHKITKRGQNVTFRCDPISEHNRLYWYRQTLGQGPEFLTYFQNEAQLEKSRLLSDRFSAERPKGSFSTLEIQRTEQGDSAMYLCASSHQYEQYFGPGTRLTVT.

This rearrangement joins TRBV7-8 to TRBJ1-2; perhaps TRBD1 as D (5 bases). Trimming left V 2 bases short and J 5 bases short, with 18 bases between. The germline gives CDR1 SGHVS, CDR2 FQNEAQ. The CDR3 totals 16 residues. The CDR3 DNA is TGTGCCAGCAGCTTACTTGACAGAGGCGCTACGTATGGCTACACCTTC. It is translated as CASSLLDRGATYGYTF.

This rearrangement joins TRBV7-2 to TRBJ1-3; a weak D match, TRBD1 (6 bases). This CDR3 spans 16 amino acids. Deletions cut 0 bases from V and 4 bases from J, with 13 bases between. Germline V lookup: CDR1 SGHTA, CDR2 FQGNSA. DNA of the CDR3: TGTGCCAGCAGCTTAGCCGGAGGGGGATCCGGAAACACCATATATTTT. Protein sequence: CASSLAGGGSGNTIYF.

This chain uses TRBV7-9 with TRBJ1-2; no firm D call. This CDR3 contains 12 residues. With 2 bases removed from V and 3 bases from J, the gap between germline ends came to 4 bases. CDR1 SEHNR and CDR2 FQNEAQ come from the germline V gene (reference sequence). This chain's CDR3 is CASSLSDYGYTF. CDR3 bases: TGTGCCAGCAGCTTATCAGACTATGGCTACACCTTC.

The chain joins TRBV7-6 to TRBJ1-3, with D unresolved. The CDR3 runs to 15 residues. Trimming took off 0 bases at V and 3 bases at J, with 9 bases between the two ends. The germline CDR1 and CDR2 sequences are SGHVS and FNYEAQ. Here the CDR3 reads CASSLAANGGNTIYF. The CDR3 DNA reads TGTGCCAGCAGCTTAGCGGCAAACGGTGGAAACACCATATATTTT.

The chain joins TRBV28 to TRBJ1-2; perhaps TRBD1 as D (5 bases). CDR1 and CDR2 (germline): MDHEN, SYDVKM. V gave up 5 bases and J gave up 5 bases, with 9 bases separating them. The CDR3 loop spans 12 amino acids. In DNA, the CDR3 is TGTGCCAGCAGTCTTACAGGTTATGGCTACACCTTC. This gives the protein CASSLTGYGYTF.

This chain joins TRBV19 and TRBJ2-2; D is ambiguous. This CDR3 comprises 15 residues. V was cut by 7 bases and J by 2 bases, with 14 bases left in between. Germline values: CDR1 LNHDA, CDR2 SQIVND (reference sequence). The CDR3 nucleotides are TGTGCCAGTACTACCCTCTTGCCAAACACCGGGGAGCTGTTTTTT. It is translated as CASTTLLPNTGELFF.

This clone was seen only once. The J gene is TRBJ2-3, the V gene TRBV4-3; 14 positions agree with TRBD2. Germline V lookup: CDR1 LGHNA, CDR2 YSLEER. This CDR3 is built from 17 residues. Trimming cost V 0 bases and J 4 bases; bases outside gene matches: 3. The CDR3 loop is CASSQETTSGGADTQYF. CDR3 nucleotides: TGCGCCAGCAGCCAAGAAACGACTAGCGGGGGGGCAGATACGCAGTATTTT.

This clone has a single count. This chain links TRBV28 with TRBJ1-5; TRBD1 might be the D (6 bases). Trimming took off 1 base at V and 10 bases at J, with 23 bases between the two ends. This CDR3 spans 17 amino acids. CDR1 is MDHEN and CDR2 is SYDVKM in the germline V gene. This chain's CDR3 is CASSLYQGKRAYGPQHF. The CDR3 region has the DNA TGTGCCAGCAGTTTATATCAGGGGAAGAGGGCCTATGGTCCCCAGCATTTT.

V and J are TRBV30 and TRBJ2-7; no definite D call. This CDR3 is built from 14 residues. The V gene's germline CDR1 is GTSNPN and CDR2 SVGIG (reference sequence). V lost 2 bases, J lost 3 bases, and 14 bases lay in between. The CDR3 loop reads CAWSNRNRVYEQYF. The DNA of the CDR3 is TGTGCCTGGAGTAACCGAAACCGGGTCTACGAGCAGTACTTC.